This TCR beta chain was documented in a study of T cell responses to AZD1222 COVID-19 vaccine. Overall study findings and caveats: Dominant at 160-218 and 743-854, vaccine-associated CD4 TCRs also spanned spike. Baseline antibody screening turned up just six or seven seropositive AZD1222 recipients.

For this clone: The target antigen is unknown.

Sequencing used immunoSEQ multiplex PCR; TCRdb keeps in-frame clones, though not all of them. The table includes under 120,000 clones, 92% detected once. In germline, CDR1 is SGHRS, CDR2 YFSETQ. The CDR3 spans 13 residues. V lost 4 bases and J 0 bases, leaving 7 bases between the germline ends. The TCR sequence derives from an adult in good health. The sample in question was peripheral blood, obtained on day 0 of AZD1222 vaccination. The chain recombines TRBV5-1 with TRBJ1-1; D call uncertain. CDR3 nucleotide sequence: TGCGCCAGCAGCCTAGAGTTGAACACTGAAGCTTTCTTT. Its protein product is CASSLELNTEAFF.